The source of this TCR beta chain is a study of response to subunit inactivated influenza vaccine. With respect to this clonotype: Its antigen remains unknown.

Regarding the study as a whole: Every seasonal influenza vaccination brings in few new T cells, the authors suggested.

The CDR3 consists of 15 residues. V was clipped by 1 base and J by 0 bases, with 7 bases between them. Germline assignment: CDR1 SGHDN and CDR2 FVKESK. One entry per CDR3 protein results from TCRdb running MiXCR on the RT-PCR reads. The sample has around 300,000 distinct CDR3 sequences, 20% to 25% seen once. This clonotype originated in a man aged 50 to 69 who received an inactivated influenza vaccine. The chain uses TRBV14 and TRBJ2-4, with no clear D. The sequences come from PBMCs from blood, collected less than 22 months after vaccination. The CDR3 coding sequence is TGTGCCAGCAGCCAAGGAGCCGTAGCCAAAAACATTCAGTACTTC. It translates to CASSQGAVAKNIQYF.